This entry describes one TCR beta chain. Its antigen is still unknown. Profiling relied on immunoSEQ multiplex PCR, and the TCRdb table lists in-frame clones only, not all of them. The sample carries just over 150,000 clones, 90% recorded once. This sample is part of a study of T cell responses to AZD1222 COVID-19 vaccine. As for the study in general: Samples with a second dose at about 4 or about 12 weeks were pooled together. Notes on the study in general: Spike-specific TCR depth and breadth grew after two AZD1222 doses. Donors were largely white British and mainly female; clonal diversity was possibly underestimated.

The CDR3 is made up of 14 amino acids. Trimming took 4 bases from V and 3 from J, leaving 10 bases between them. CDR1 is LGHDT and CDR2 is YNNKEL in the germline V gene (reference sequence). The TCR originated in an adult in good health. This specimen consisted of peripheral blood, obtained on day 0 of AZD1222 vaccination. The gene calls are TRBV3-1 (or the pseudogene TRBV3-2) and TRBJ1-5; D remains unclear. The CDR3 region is CASSPGRFNQPQHF. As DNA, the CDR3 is TGTGCCAGCAGCCCAGGACGGTTCAATCAGCCCCAGCATTTT.